This T cell receptor beta chain was observed in a study of identical twins. MiXCR, run by TCRdb on the 5' RACE reads, gives a single entry per CDR3 protein. The sample carries about 570,000 distinct CDR3 sequences, approximately 10% recorded once. Overall study findings and caveats: Cord blood beta clonotypes present at high abundance carried fewer insertions; no such pattern appeared in memory repertoires. Twin sharing of out-of-frame TCR alpha was underestimated by models in monozygotic pairs. Twins shared beta out-of-frame sequences in excess, but this excess was weaker.

The CDR3 spans 14 residues. Trimming stripped 0 bases from V and 6 bases from J, with 11 bases between. The germline CDR1 and CDR2 sequences are DFQATT and SNEGSKA (reference sequence). On this clonotype: Its antigen is as yet unknown.

This sample also belongs to another study, concerning yellow fever vaccine responses in identical twins. That paper states: As reported, the vaccine T cell response of twins seemed partly convergent and partly personalized.

The chain uses TRBV20-1 and TRBJ2-2; D gene unclear. This sequence originates from a woman aged 18-35 years in good health. Sequences were obtained from PBMCs. CDR3 residues: CSARDGRGAGELFF. Written as DNA, the CDR3 is TGCAGTGCTAGAGATGGGCGAGGCGCCGGGGAGCTGTTTTTT.